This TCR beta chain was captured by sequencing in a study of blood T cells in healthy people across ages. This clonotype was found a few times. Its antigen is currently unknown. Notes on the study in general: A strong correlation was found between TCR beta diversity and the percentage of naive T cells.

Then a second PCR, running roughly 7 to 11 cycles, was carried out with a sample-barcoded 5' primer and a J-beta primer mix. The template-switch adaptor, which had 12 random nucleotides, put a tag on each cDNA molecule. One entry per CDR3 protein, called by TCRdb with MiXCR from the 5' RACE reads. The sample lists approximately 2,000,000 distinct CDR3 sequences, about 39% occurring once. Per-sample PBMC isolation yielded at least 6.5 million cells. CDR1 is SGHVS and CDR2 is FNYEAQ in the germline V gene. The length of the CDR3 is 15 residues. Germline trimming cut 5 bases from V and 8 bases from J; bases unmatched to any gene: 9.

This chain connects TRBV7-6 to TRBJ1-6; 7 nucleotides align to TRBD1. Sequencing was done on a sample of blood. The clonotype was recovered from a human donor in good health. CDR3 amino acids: CASSPGGDMYSPLHF. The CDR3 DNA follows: TGTGCCAGCAGCCCAGGGGGGGATATGTATTCACCCCTCCACTTT.